This passage covers 30 T cell receptor beta chains from one sample sequenced in a study of cytomegalovirus exposure and HLA in healthy donors. The PCR made use of 60 Vbeta and 13 Jbeta primers. The protocol was immunoSEQ multiplex PCR, while the TCRdb copy is restricted to in-frame clones and leaves out a portion. The table shows about 170,000 clones, with roughly 85% occurring only once. Sequenced material: PBMCs. All receptors come from a woman in her 50s in good health and CMV-seropositive.

The gene calls are TRBV28 and TRBJ2-1, with 10 nucleotides matching TRBD2. The CDR3 loop spans 14 amino acids. The V segment lost 10 bases and the J segment 4 bases; nucleotides outside the gene matches: 7. CDR1 and CDR2 (germline): MDHEN, SYDVKM. CDR3 amino acids: CATSSGGRYNEQFF. The CDR3 DNA sequence: TGTGCCACATCTAGCGGGGGTCGGTACAATGAGCAGTTCTTC.

The chain couples TRBV2 to TRBJ1-5; perhaps TRBD1 as D (5 bases). The CDR3 runs to 14 residues. The V end lost 6 bases, the J end lost 3 bases, and 12 bases lay between the germline ends. Germline-derived CDR1 and CDR2 are SNHLY and FYNNEI. The DNA for the CDR3 is TGTGCCAGCAGCGTAGACAGAAACAATCAGCCCCAGCATTTT. Amino acids: CASSVDRNNQPQHF.

The rearrangement joins TRBV4-2 to TRBJ2-3, with 12 bases identical to TRBD2. From germline, CDR1 is LGHNA and CDR2 YNFKEQ. Trimming took 1 base from V and 3 from J; bases not matched to a gene: 5. The CDR3 loop spans 17 amino acids. The CDR3 nucleotides read TGTGCCAGCAGCCAAGGAACGACTAGCGGGAGTACAGATACGCAGTATTTT. Translation gives CASSQGTTSGSTDTQYF.

The genes are TRBV30 and TRBJ2-2; D is perhaps TRBD1 (5 bases). Germline V CDR1 and CDR2: GTSNPN, SVGIG (reference sequence). The CDR3 has 16 residues. Trimming pared 0 bases from V and 2 bases from J, leaving 13 bases between. Here the CDR3 reads CAWSVLGAANTGELFF. As DNA, the CDR3 is TGTGCCTGGAGTGTACTTGGGGCAGCTAACACCGGGGAGCTGTTTTTT.

The J gene is TRBJ2-5, the V gene TRBV6-4; TRBD1 aligns across 7 bases. The J call is in doubt because the DNA end fits TRBJ2-7 better. CDR1 MRHNA and CDR2 SNTAGT come from the germline V gene. This CDR3 region has 14 residues. The CDR3 nucleotides read TGTGCCAGCAGTGACGACAGGGTCTCCTACGAGCAGTACTTC. Its protein is CASSDDRVSYEQYF.

This clone was observed a handful of times. The CDR3 DNA sequence: TGCGCCAGCTCTCCCAGGGAAACCGGGGAGCTGTTTTTT. This codes for CASSPRETGELFF. The chain carries TRBV5-1 and TRBJ2-2; D might be TRBD1 (5 bases). Germline CDR1 SGHRS, CDR2 YFSETQ. V lost 7 bases and J 5 bases, leaving 12 bases between the germline ends. The CDR3 runs to 13 residues.

The chain couples TRBV19 to TRBJ1-5; 8 bases are a match to TRBD1. This CDR3 has 15 residues. J lost 6 bases, V lost 8 bases, and 12 bases had no gene match. CDR1 is LNHDA and CDR2 is SQIVND in the germline V gene (reference sequence). The CDR3, as DNA: TGTGCCAGTTCAAACAGGGGGGGAGAGGGTCAGCCCCAGCATTTT. It is translated as CASSNRGGEGQPQHF.

The chain employs TRBV5-1 and TRBJ2-5, with D unresolved. The CDR3 sequence is 11 residues long. V lost 1 base and J lost 5, with 3 bases in between. The germline V gene has CDR1 SGHRS and CDR2 YFSETQ. The CDR3 here is CASSLSETQYF. The DNA for the CDR3 is TGCGCCAGCAGCTTGTCGGAGACCCAGTACTTC.

This clone came up many times. The V and J genes are TRBV6-1 and TRBJ2-7, with 9 bases lining up with TRBD2. Germline CDR1 is MNHNS and CDR2 is SASEGT. The CDR3 runs to 15 residues. With 2 bases clipped from V and 7 bases from J, the junction kept 9 bases outside the gene matches. The CDR3 DNA is TGTGCCAGCAGTGAACAGGCTAGCGGGACAAGAGAGCAGTACTTC. Protein: CASSEQASGTREQYF.

The chain combines TRBV28 with TRBJ2-5, with D possibly being TRBD2 (5 bases). The CDR3 contains 13 residues. Germline V gives CDR1 MDHEN, CDR2 SYDVKM. V lost 5 bases and J 5 bases, leaving 12 bases between the germline ends. The CDR3 here is CASSPHGVETQYF. In nucleotides, the CDR3 is TGTGCCAGCAGTCCCCACGGGGTTGAGACCCAGTACTTC.

The CDR3 region is CASSQLAGASYEQYF. The CDR3 DNA is TGTGCCAGCAGCCAACTAGCGGGGGCCTCCTACGAGCAGTACTTC. The rearrangement joins TRBV7-9 to TRBJ2-7, with 11 bases identical to TRBD2. The CDR3 totals 15 residues. Germline V lookup: CDR1 SEHNR, CDR2 FQNEAQ (reference sequence). V was clipped by 5 bases and J by 0 bases; unmatched bases: 3.

V is TRBV6-1 and J is TRBJ1-1, with D uncertain. The CDR3 covers 14 residues. V lost 6 bases and J lost 4, with 15 bases in between. Per the germline V gene, CDR1 is MNHNS and CDR2 is SASEGT. CDR3 DNA sequence: TGTGCCAGCAGCTTCGACCCCCGGAGCACTGAAGCTTTCTTT. It encodes CASSFDPRSTEAFF.

The genes are TRBV7-8 and TRBJ2-7; the D gene is possibly TRBD1 (6 bases). Germline-derived CDR1 and CDR2 are SGHVS and FQNEAQ. The CDR3 is made up of 16 amino acids. Trimming pared 1 base from V and 2 bases from J, leaving 15 bases between. CDR3 loop: CASSLEGDLGPYEQYF. The CDR3 coding sequence is TGTGCCAGCAGCTTAGAGGGGGACCTTGGGCCCTACGAGCAGTACTTC.

The chain couples TRBV7-2 to TRBJ1-2, with a possible D match to TRBD1 (5 bases). CDR3 length equals 12 residues. In germline, CDR1 is SGHTA, CDR2 FQGNSA. Trimming shortened V by 2 bases and J by 5 bases, and 6 bases separated the two germline ends. The CDR3 DNA is TGTGCCAGCAGCTTATCAGGGTATGGCTACACCTTC. The encoded protein is CASSLSGYGYTF.

This chain connects TRBV7-6 to TRBJ2-7, with D perhaps TRBD2 (5 bases). Germline loops: CDR1 SGHVS, CDR2 FNYEAQ. The CDR3 extends over 12 amino acids. The V gene lost 5 bases and the J gene lost 6 bases, with 11 bases spanning the gap. The CDR3, as DNA: TGTGCCAGCAGCGCTCCCCGGGGCGAGCAGTACTTC. Its protein product is CASSAPRGEQYF.

This clone was recorded a few times. The V gene is TRBV28, the J gene TRBJ1-5; perhaps TRBD1 as D (6 bases). This CDR3 comprises 14 residues. In germline, CDR1 is MDHEN, CDR2 SYDVKM. Trimming cost V 2 bases and J 8 bases, with 13 bases left between them. The chain's CDR3 is CASSLRQGTEPQHF. DNA of the CDR3: TGTGCCAGCAGTTTACGGCAGGGGACCGAGCCCCAGCATTTT. Drawing the rest from reference TRBV28 and TRBJ1-5, the complete variable domain is DVKVTQSSRYLVKRTGEKVFLECVQDMDHENMFWYRQDPGLGLRLIYFSYDVKMKEKGDIPEGYSVSREKKERFSLILESASTNQTSMYLCASSLRQGTEPQHFGDGTRLSIL.

The chain is built from TRBV9 and TRBJ1-2, with D perhaps matching TRBD1 (5 bases). Trimming took 4 bases from V and 2 from J, leaving 18 bases between them. This CDR3 spans 16 amino acids. Looked up from germline, CDR1 is SGDLS and CDR2 is YYNGEE. The CDR3 DNA sequence: TGTGCCAGCAGCCCCTCGGGGGAGGGCCGAAACTATGGCTACACCTTC. This codes for CASSPSGEGRNYGYTF.

This rearrangement joins TRBV4-1 to TRBJ2-6; no definite D call. The CDR3 sequence is 17 residues long. The V end was cut by 4 bases, the J end by 1 base, with 14 bases between. Germline CDR1 and CDR2: MGHRA and YSYEKL. In nucleotides, the CDR3 is TGCGCCAGCAGCCCGCAGGTTACCGCATCTGGGGCCAACGTCCTGACTTTC. Residues: CASSPQVTASGANVLTF.

This chain links TRBV2 with TRBJ1-5; a possible D gene is TRBD1 (6 bases). Between the trimmed V and J ends, which lost 6 bases and 3 bases, there was a span of 9 bases. The germline CDR1 and CDR2 sequences are SNHLY and FYNNEI. This CDR3 is built from 13 residues. For the CDR3, the DNA is TGTGCCAGCAGACGGGACACCAATCAGCCCCAGCATTTT. Its translation: CASRRDTNQPQHF.

This chain connects TRBV5-1 to TRBJ2-6, with 8 bases matching TRBD1. Per germline, CDR1 SGHRS and CDR2 YFSETQ. Losses at the gene ends were 3 bases for V and 2 bases for J; bases not matched to a gene: 1. The CDR3 contains 15 residues. The CDR3 region is CASSSTGAGANVLTF. The CDR3 region has the DNA TGCGCCAGCAGCTCGACAGGGGCTGGGGCCAACGTCCTGACTTTC.

With respect to this clone: The sample holds other DNA sequences that translate to the same CDR3. The chain combines TRBV2 with TRBJ2-3; TRBD2 matches at 7 bases. This CDR3 contains 14 residues. The V segment lost 4 bases and the J segment 3 bases; nucleotides outside the gene matches: 4. The germline CDR1 and CDR2 sequences are SNHLY and FYNNEI. The CDR3 is CASSAQRGTDTQYF. For the CDR3, the DNA is TGTGCCAGCAGTGCCCAGCGGGGAACAGATACGCAGTATTTT.

The CDR3 DNA is TGTGCCAGCAGTGGACAGAACTATGGCTACACCTTC. It yields the protein CASSGQNYGYTF. This chain connects TRBV7-9 to TRBJ1-2; a possible D gene is TRBD1 (6 bases). Germline values: CDR1 SEHNR, CDR2 FQNEAQ (reference sequence). CDR3 size: 12 residues. V shed 6 bases and J shed 2 bases, with 7 bases lying between them.

The chain recombines TRBV4-1 with TRBJ1-4, with D perhaps TRBD1 (5 bases). Germline CDR1 reads MGHRA; CDR2 reads YSYEKL. The CDR3 extends over 17 amino acids. V lost 4 bases and J 6 bases, leaving 21 bases between the germline ends. Here the CDR3 DNA reads TGCGCCAGCAGCCGCACGCCCCAGACAGCCGGATATGAAAAACTGTTTTTT. As protein: CASSRTPQTAGYEKLFF.

The chain joins TRBV28 to TRBJ2-7; the D gene is possibly TRBD1 (6 bases). The germline V gene encodes CDR1 MDHEN and CDR2 SYDVKM. This CDR3 has 15 residues. Trimming stripped 8 bases from V and 4 bases from J, with 21 bases between. For the CDR3, the DNA is TGTGCCAGCTACCAGGAAGGACAGAAGGGATACGAGCAGTACTTC. This gives the protein CASYQEGQKGYEQYF.

The gene calls are TRBV6-1 and TRBJ1-1, with TRBD1 identical over 7 bases. Germline CDR1 reads MNHNS; CDR2 reads SASEGT. This CDR3 contains 15 residues. Germline trimming cut 3 bases from V and 8 bases from J; bases unmatched to any gene: 12. CDR3 coding DNA: TGTGCCAGCAGTGAGAGGGACAGCAATAGACAAGAAGCTTTCTTT. This gives the protein CASSERDSNRQEAFF.

On this clone itself: The same CDR3 is also encoded by other DNA sequences in this sample. This chain uses TRBV7-6 with TRBJ2-3; 11 bases line up with TRBD2. V lost 5 bases, J lost 5 bases, and 9 bases stayed unmatched. This CDR3 has 16 residues. Germline CDR1 SGHVS, CDR2 FNYEAQ. CDR3 in DNA: TGTGCCAGCAGCCCTGGGACTAGCGGCCAGGGAGATACGCAGTATTTT. Amino acids: CASSPGTSGQGDTQYF.

This clone has more than one count but fewer than ten. This chain joins TRBV2 and TRBJ2-1; 9 bases match TRBD1. Per the germline V gene, CDR1 is SNHLY and CDR2 is FYNNEI. Trimming cost V 4 bases and J 9 bases; bases outside gene matches: 7. This CDR3 comprises 14 residues. The CDR3 nucleotides read TGTGCCAGCAGTGCACAGGGGGCCGATGCTGAGCAGTTCTTC. Translating gives CASSAQGADAEQFF.

V gene TRBV28 combines with J gene TRBJ1-1; 9 bases map to TRBD1. The CDR3 sequence is 15 residues long. Germline V CDR1 and CDR2: MDHEN, SYDVKM. J lost 0 bases, V lost 5 bases, and 4 bases had no gene match. The CDR3 sequence is CASSTGGLMNTEAFF. The CDR3 coding sequence is TGTGCCAGCAGTACAGGGGGCCTCATGAACACTGAAGCTTTCTTT.

This chain joins TRBV18 and TRBJ2-3; possible D gene TRBD1, 5 bases. Germline CDR1 is KGHSH and CDR2 is LQKENI. Trimming removed 3 bases from V and 2 bases from J, with 9 bases in between. The CDR3 contains 14 residues. The CDR3 coding sequence is TGTGCCAGCTCACCGACGACAGACACAGATACGCAGTATTTT. It yields the protein CASSPTTDTDTQYF.

The chain links TRBV13 to TRBJ1-1; D gene unclear. CDR3 length: 12 residues. With 3 bases removed from V and 1 base from J, the gap between germline ends came to 3 bases. Germline loops: CDR1 PRHDT, CDR2 FYEKMQ (reference sequence). In nucleotides, the CDR3 is TGTGCCAGCAGCTTGAGGAACACTGAAGCTTTCTTT. Its protein is CASSLRNTEAFF. Filled out from reference TRBV13 and TRBJ1-1, the complete variable domain reads AAGVIQSPRHLIKEKRETATLKCYPIPRHDTVYWYQQGPGQDPQFLISFYEKMQSDKGSIPDRFSAQQFSDYHSELNMSSLELGDSALYFCASSLRNTEAFFGQGTRLTVV.